Listed below are T cell receptor beta chains from one sample, sequenced in a study of T cells in Graves' hyperthyroidism and ophthalmopathy. TCRdb reprocessed the multiplex PCR reads via MiXCR and lists one record per CDR3 protein. The sample contains roughly 500,000 distinct CDR3 sequences, 40% to 55% of which appear only once. The material sequenced was peripheral blood or thyroid tissue (not recorded which). The receptors derive from an adult woman with Graves' disease, either hyperthyroidism or ophthalmopathy (not recorded which). The CDR3 runs from the conserved cysteine through the conserved F or W. A D gene is named only where the DNA matches it firmly. Expanded clones get a size class; other rows say once, few or many, or leave the size out.

J gene,D gene,clone size,V gene,CDR3 protein,CDR3 DNA
TRBJ2-6,TRBD1,many,TRBV28,CASSPGTVSGANVLTF,TGTGCCAGCAGTCCCGGGACAGTTTCTGGGGCCAACGTCCTGACTTTC
TRBJ2-5,.,.,TRBV7-2,CASTAEAETQYF,TGTGCCAGCACCGCGGAGGCTGAGACCCAGTACTTC
TRBJ1-3,.,many,TRBV9,CASSVGHGFSGNTIYF,TGTGCCAGCAGCGTTGGTCACGGCTTCTCTGGAAACACCATATATTTT
TRBJ2-7,TRBD2,.,TRBV15,CATSRGPGLADSYEQYF,TGTGCCACCAGCAGAGGGCCGGGACTAGCGGACTCCTACGAGCAGTACTTC
TRBJ2-5,.,many,TRBV20-1,CSASVLAHKAYQETQYF,TGCAGTGCTAGCGTGCTAGCTCATAAGGCCTACCAAGAGACCCAGTACTTC
TRBJ2-7,.,many,TRBV7-8,CASSLITAGPSPEQYF,TGTGCCAGCAGCTTAATTACGGCGGGACCCTCCCCCGAGCAGTACTTC
TRBJ2-7,.,many,TRBV29-1,CSVGAGQPYEQYF,TGCAGCGTTGGTGCGGGACAGCCCTACGAGCAGTACTTC
TRBJ1-6,.,few,TRBV7-6,CATSTGNYNSPLHF,TGTGCCACCTCGACAGGCAACTATAATTCACCCCTCCACTTT
TRBJ2-5,.,.,TRBV9,CASSGGDSGQETQYF,TGTGCCAGCAGCGGCGGGGATAGCGGCCAAGAGACCCAGTACTTC
TRBJ1-5,TRBD1,.,TRBV20-1,CSATSLTGDQPQHF,TGCAGTGCTACCAGCCTGACAGGGGATCAGCCCCAGCATTTT
TRBJ1-1,.,many,TRBV18,CASSSDQNTEAFF,TGTGCCAGCTCATCCGACCAGAACACTGAAGCTTTCTTT
TRBJ2-5,.,.,TRBV28,CASRAGQREETQYF,TGTGCCAGCAGGGCCGGCCAAAGGGAAGAGACCCAGTACTTC
TRBJ2-5,.,many,TRBV5-1,CASSLRPGQETQYF,TGCGCCAGCAGCTTGAGACCTGGCCAAGAGACCCAGTACTTC
TRBJ2-2,TRBD1,.,TRBV20-1,CSALDRGATGELFF,TGCAGTGCTTTAGACAGGGGAGCCACCGGGGAGCTGTTTTTT
TRBJ1-2,.,.,TRBV9,CASSSPSAQANYGYTF,TGTGCCAGCAGCTCCCCGTCGGCACAGGCTAACTATGGCTACACCTTC
TRBJ2-2,.,many,TRBV7-2,CASSLRRREAGGELFF,TGTGCCAGCAGCTTACGTCGGAGGGAGGCTGGCGGGGAGCTGTTTTTT
TRBJ2-7,.,.,TRBV7-9,CASSSRDGYGQYF,TGTGCCAGCAGCAGCCGGGACGGATACGGGCAGTACTTC
TRBJ2-7,TRBD2,.,TRBV5-1,CANRRTSSGTSFYEQYF,TGCGCCAACAGACGAACCAGTAGCGGGACTTCATTCTACGAGCAGTACTTC
TRBJ1-2,.,.,TRBV20-1,CSASSAGYTF,TGCAGTGCTAGTAGCGCTGGCTACACCTTC
TRBJ1-1,.,many,TRBV7-6,CASSLLLGTEAFF,TGTGCCAGCAGCTTACTTCTGGGCACTGAAGCTTTCTTT
TRBJ2-5,.,few,TRBV28,CASSLYLRETQYF,TGTGCCAGCAGTTTATATCTAAGAGAGACCCAGTACTTC
TRBJ1-2,TRBD1,.,TRBV25-1,CASRTGTGELSYGYTF,TGTGCCAGCAGGACCGGGACAGGGGAACTATCGTATGGCTACACCTTC
TRBJ1-6,.,.,TRBV20-1,CSASGGGSYNSPLHF,TGCAGTGCCTCGGGCGGTGGATCCTATAATTCACCCCTCCACTTT
TRBJ1-5,TRBD1,.,TRBV10-3,CAISLQGGAYQPQHF,TGTGCCATCAGCCTACAGGGGGGCGCCTATCAGCCCCAGCATTTT
TRBJ1-2,TRBD1,many,TRBV7-6,CASSSLQGDGYTF,TGTGCCAGCAGCTCCCTACAGGGGGATGGCTACACCTTC
TRBJ2-7,TRBD2,.,TRBV29-1,CSEPPSGTVYEQYF,TGCAGCGAGCCCCCTAGCGGGACGGTATACGAGCAGTACTTC
TRBJ2-2,.,many,TRBV7-2,CASSYLSGELFF,TGTGCCAGCAGCTACCTAAGTGGGGAGCTGTTTTTT
TRBJ1-6,.,once,TRBV7-3,CASSRTRLGRSPLHF,TGTGCCAGCAGCAGGACTCGCCTAGGCCGTTCACCCCTCCACTTT
TRBJ1-2,TRBD1,.,TRBV27,CASSTGTGGAYNYGHTF,TGTGCCAGCAGCACCGGGACAGGGGGCGCGTATAACTATGGCCACACCTTC
TRBJ2-5,TRBD1,.,TRBV29-1,CSAARDRGGQETQYF,TGCAGCGCTGCACGGGACAGGGGAGGCCAAGAGACCCAGTACTTC
TRBJ1-2,.,few,TRBV29-1,CSSPEPRQNYGYTF,TGCAGCAGCCCAGAACCACGGCAAAACTATGGCTACACCTTC
TRBJ1-3,.,.,TRBV7-2,CASSLAFLSGSTIYF,TGTGCCAGCAGCTTAGCTTTCCTCTCTGGAAGCACCATATATTTT
TRBJ2-7,.,.,TRBV7-2,CASSFRRGPYEQYF,TGTGCCAGCAGCTTTAGGCGGGGCCCCTACGAGCAGTACTTC
TRBJ2-5,TRBD2,.,TRBV25-1,CASSEPGGIAHQETQYF,TGTGCCAGCAGTGAACCGGGAGGCATTGCCCATCAAGAGACCCAGTACTTC
TRBJ1-2,TRBD1,.,TRBV9,CASKTGGERSDGYTF,TGTGCCAGCAAGACAGGGGGCGAGCGATCGGATGGCTACACCTTC
TRBJ2-3,.,.,TRBV29-1,CSVRIDTQYF,TGCAGCGTTCGAATAGACACGCAGTATTTT
TRBJ1-6,.,.,TRBV7-9,CASTPGGALNSPLHF,TGTGCCAGCACCCCTGGGGGGGCTCTAAATTCACCCCTCCACTTT
TRBJ1-2,.,.,TRBV19,CASSIDRALGGYTF,TGTGCCAGTAGTATAGATAGGGCCCTCGGCGGCTACACCTTC
TRBJ2-2,TRBD2,.,TRBV2,CASSPWGGRRELFF,TGTGCCAGCAGTCCCTGGGGGGGTCGGAGGGAGCTGTTTTTT